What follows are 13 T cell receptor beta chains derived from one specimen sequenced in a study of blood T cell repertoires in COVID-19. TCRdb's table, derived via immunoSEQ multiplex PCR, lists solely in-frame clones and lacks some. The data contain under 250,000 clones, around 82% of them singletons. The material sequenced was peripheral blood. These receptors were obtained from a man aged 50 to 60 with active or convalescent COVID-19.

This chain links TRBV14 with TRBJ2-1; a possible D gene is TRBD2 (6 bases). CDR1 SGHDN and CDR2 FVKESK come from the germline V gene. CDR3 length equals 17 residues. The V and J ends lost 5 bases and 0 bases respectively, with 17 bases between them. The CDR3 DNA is TGTGCCAGCAGCTCGAGGGGCGGGGCACACTCCTACAATGAGCAGTTCTTC. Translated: CASSSRGGAHSYNEQFF.

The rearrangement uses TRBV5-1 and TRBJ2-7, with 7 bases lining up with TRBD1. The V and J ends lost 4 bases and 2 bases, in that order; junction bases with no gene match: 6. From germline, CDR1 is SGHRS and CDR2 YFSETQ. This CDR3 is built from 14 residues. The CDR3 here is CASSEDRHPYEQYF. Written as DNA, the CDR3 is TGCGCCAGCAGCGAGGACAGGCACCCCTACGAGCAGTACTTC.

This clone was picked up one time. CDR3 residues: CASSQGTGKAYEQYF. The CDR3 DNA is TGTGCCAGCAGCCAGGGGACTGGAAAAGCCTACGAGCAGTACTTC. The J gene is TRBJ2-7, the V gene TRBV3-1 (or the pseudogene TRBV3-2), with TRBD2 as a possible D gene (6 bases). Germline CDR1 LGHDT, CDR2 YNNKEL (reference sequence). CDR3 length equals 15 residues. The V and J ends lost 3 bases and 2 bases respectively, with 14 bases between them.

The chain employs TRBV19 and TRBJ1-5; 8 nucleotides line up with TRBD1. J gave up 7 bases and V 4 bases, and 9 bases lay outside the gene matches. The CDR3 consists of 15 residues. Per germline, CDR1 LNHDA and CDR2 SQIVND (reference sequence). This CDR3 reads CASSTQDRAGQPQHF. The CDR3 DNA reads TGTGCCAGTAGTACCCAGGACAGGGCGGGACAGCCCCAGCATTTT.

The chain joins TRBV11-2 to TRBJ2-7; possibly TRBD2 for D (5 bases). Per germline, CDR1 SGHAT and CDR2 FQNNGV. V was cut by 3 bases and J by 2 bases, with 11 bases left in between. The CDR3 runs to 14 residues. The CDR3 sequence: CASSFGVSAYEQYF. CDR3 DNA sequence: TGTGCCAGCAGCTTCGGGGTATCTGCCTACGAGCAGTACTTC.

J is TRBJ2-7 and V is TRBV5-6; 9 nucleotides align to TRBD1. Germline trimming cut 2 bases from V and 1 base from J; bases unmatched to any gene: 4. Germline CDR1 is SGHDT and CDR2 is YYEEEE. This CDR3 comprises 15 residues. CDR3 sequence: CASSFSGTGSYEQYF. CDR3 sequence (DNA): TGTGCCAGCAGCTTTTCCGGGACAGGGTCCTACGAGCAGTACTTC.

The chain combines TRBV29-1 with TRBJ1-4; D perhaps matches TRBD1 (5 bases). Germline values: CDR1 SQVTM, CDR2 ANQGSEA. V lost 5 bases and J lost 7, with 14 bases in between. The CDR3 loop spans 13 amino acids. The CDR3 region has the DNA TGCAGCGTTTCAGGGTCGGTGGGTGAAAAACTGTTTTTT. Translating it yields CSVSGSVGEKLFF.

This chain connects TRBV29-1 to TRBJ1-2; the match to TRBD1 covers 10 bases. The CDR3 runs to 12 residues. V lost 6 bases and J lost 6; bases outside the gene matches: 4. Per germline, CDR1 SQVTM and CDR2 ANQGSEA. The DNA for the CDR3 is TGCAGCGTCCCCGACAGGGGGCATGGCTACACCTTC. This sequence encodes CSVPDRGHGYTF.

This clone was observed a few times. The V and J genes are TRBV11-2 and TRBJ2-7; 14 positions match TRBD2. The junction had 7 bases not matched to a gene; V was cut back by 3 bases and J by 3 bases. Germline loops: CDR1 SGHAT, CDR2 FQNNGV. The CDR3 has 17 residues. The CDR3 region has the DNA TGTGCCAGCAGCTTTCTCATCGGGACTAGCGGGAGCTACGAGCAGTACTTC. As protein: CASSFLIGTSGSYEQYF.

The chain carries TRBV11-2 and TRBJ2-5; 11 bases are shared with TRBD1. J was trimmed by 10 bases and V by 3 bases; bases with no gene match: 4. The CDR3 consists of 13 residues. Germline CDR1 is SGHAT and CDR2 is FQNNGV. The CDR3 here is CASSLDRGHDQYF. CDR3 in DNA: TGTGCCAGCAGCTTGGACAGGGGGCATGACCAGTACTTC.

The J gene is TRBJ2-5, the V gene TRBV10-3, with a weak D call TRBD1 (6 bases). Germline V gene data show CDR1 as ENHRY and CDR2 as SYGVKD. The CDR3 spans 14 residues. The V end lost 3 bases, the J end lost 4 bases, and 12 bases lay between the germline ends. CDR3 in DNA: TGTGCCATCAGTGATGGGCAGGGGTTAGAGACCCAGTACTTC. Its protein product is CAISDGQGLETQYF.

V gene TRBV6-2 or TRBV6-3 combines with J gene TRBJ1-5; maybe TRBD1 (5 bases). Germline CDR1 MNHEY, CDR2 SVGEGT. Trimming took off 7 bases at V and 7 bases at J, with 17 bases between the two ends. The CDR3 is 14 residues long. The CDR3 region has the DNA TGTGCCAGCAACCCGGGGGGTGGACGGCAGCCCCAGCATTTT. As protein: CASNPGGGRQPQHF.

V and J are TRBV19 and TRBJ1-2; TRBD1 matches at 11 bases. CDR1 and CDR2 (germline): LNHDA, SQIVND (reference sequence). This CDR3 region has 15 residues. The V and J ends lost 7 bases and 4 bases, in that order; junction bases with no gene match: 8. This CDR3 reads CASTAGQGGGYGYTF. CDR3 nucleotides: TGTGCCAGTACCGCGGGACAGGGGGGAGGCTATGGCTACACCTTC.